What follows are 4 T cell receptor beta chains derived from one specimen sequenced in a study of CD8 T cells in Susac syndrome. Random hexamers served to reverse transcribe roughly 0.45 to 1 ug RNA. In TCRdb, the immunoSEQ multiplex PCR reads were re-called with MiXCR into one record per CDR3 protein. The table has around 130,000 distinct CDR3 sequences, less than 95% seen once. Sequenced input: CD4+ T cells from PBMCs. The receptors derive from a human donor with multiple sclerosis.

V is TRBV20-1 and J is TRBJ2-1; TRBD2 is a possible D gene (6 bases). The V gene lost 6 bases and the J gene lost 8 bases, with 20 bases spanning the gap. The V gene's germline CDR1 is DFQATT and CDR2 SNEGSKA (reference sequence). The CDR3 has 14 amino acids. In nucleotides, the CDR3 is TGCAGTGCCCCGAGGCCAGGAGGGTCGGATGAGCAGTTCTTC. It translates to CSAPRPGGSDEQFF.

The chain uses TRBV7-2 and TRBJ1-2, with 9 bases matching TRBD1. V dropped 5 bases and J dropped 7; count of bases not matched to a gene: 14. CDR3 length equals 16 residues. Germline loops: CDR1 SGHTA, CDR2 FQGNSA. CDR3: CASSLRAGQGGGGYTF. As DNA, the CDR3 is TGTGCCAGCAGCCTACGAGCGGGACAGGGAGGCGGTGGCTACACCTTC.

This sequence joins TRBV12-3 or TRBV12-4 and TRBJ1-2; possibly TRBD1 for D (6 bases). The CDR3 consists of 13 residues. Between the trimmed V and J ends, which lost 5 bases and 8 bases, there was a span of 15 bases. CDR3: CASSRGQFGGYTF. The CDR3 nucleotides are TGTGCCAGCAGTCGCGGACAGTTCGGAGGCTACACCTTC.

The genes are TRBV6-5 and TRBJ1-6, with D unresolved. The CDR3 runs 15 residues. Trimming stripped 7 bases from V and 8 bases from J, with 18 bases between. Germline V gene lookup returns CDR1 MNHEY and CDR2 SVGAGI. CDR3: CASNKSSRRYSPLHF. DNA for the CDR3: TGTGCCAGCAACAAGTCCTCCAGGCGATATTCACCCCTCCACTTT.